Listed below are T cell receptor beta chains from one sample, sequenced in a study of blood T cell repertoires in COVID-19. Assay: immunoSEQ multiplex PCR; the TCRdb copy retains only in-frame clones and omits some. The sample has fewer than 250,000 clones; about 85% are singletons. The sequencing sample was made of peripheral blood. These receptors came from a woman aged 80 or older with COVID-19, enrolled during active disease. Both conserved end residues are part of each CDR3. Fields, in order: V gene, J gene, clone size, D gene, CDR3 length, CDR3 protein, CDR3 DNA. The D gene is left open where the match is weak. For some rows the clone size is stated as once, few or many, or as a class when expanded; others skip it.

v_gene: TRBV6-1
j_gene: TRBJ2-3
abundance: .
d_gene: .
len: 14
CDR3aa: CASSEESITDTQYF
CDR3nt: TGTGCCAGCAGTGAAGAGAGTATCACAGATACGCAGTATTTT

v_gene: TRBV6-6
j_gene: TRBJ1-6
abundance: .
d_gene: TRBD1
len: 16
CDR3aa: CASRPKRDRADSPLHF
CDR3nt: TGTGCCAGCAGGCCCAAGAGGGACAGGGCTGATTCACCCCTCCACTTT

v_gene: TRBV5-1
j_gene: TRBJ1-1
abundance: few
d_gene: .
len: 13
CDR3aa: CASSRDTGTEAFF
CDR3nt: TGCGCCAGCAGCCGGGACACCGGAACTGAAGCTTTCTTT

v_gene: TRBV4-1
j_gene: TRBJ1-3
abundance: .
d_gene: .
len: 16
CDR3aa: CASSQDPQGRGNTIYF
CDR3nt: TGCGCCAGCAGCCAAGATCCCCAGGGGCGGGGAAACACCATATATTTT

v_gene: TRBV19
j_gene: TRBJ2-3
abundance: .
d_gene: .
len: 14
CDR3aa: CASKVGDTTDTQYF
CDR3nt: TGTGCCAGTAAGGTGGGGGACACCACAGATACGCAGTATTTT

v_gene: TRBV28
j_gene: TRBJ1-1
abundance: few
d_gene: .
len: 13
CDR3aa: CASSSQMNTEAFF
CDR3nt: TGTGCCAGCAGTTCCCAAATGAACACTGAAGCTTTCTTT

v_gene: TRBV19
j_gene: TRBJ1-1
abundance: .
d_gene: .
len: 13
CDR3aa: CASRWPGRTEAFF
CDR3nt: TGTGCCAGTAGATGGCCCGGCAGGACTGAAGCTTTCTTT

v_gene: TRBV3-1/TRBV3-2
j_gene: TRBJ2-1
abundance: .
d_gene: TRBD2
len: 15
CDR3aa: CASSPWGAGGHEQFF
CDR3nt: TGTGCCAGCAGCCCTTGGGGAGCGGGGGGTCATGAGCAGTTCTTC

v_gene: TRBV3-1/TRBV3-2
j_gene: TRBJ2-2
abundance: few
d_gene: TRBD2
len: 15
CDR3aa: CASNSGGGHTGELFF
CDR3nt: TGTGCCAGCAACAGTGGCGGGGGTCACACCGGGGAGCTGTTTTTT

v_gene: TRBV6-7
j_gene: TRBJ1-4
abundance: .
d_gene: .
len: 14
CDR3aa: CASSSTGGDEKLFF
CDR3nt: TGTGCCAGCAGCAGTACAGGTGGGGATGAAAAACTGTTTTTT

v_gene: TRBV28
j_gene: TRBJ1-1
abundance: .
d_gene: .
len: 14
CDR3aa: CASKRDRIGTEAFF
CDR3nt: TGTGCCAGCAAACGTGACAGGATCGGGACTGAAGCTTTCTTT